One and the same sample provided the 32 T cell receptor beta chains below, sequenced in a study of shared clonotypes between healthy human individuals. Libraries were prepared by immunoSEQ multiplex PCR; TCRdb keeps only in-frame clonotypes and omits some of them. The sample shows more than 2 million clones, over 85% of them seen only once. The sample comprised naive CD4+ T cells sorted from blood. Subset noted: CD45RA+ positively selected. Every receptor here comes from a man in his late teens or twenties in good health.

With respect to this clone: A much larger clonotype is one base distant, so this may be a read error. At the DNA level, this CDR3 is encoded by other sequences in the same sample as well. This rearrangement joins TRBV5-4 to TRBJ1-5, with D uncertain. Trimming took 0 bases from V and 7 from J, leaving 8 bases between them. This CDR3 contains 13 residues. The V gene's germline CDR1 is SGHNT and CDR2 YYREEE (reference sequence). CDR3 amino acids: CASSLDGNQPQHF. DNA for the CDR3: TGTGCCAGCAGCTTGGACGGGAACCAGCCCCAGCATTTT.

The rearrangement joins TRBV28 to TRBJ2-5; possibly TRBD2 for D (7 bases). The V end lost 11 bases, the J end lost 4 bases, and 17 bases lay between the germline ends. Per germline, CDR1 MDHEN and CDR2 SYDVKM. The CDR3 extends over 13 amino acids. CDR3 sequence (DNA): TGTGCCTCCGAGGGAGGGGGTCGAGAGACCCAGTACTTC. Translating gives CASEGGGRETQYF.

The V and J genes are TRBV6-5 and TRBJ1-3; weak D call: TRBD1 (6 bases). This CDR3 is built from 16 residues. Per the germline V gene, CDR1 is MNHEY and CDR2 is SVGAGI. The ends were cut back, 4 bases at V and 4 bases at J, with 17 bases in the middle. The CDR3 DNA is TGTGCCAGCAGTTCTTACTCGACAGGAGCAGGAAACACCATATATTTT. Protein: CASSSYSTGAGNTIYF.

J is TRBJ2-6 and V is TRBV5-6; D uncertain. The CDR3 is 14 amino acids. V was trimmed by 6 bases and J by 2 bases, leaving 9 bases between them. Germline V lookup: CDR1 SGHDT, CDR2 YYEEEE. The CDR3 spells CASTPTPGANVLTF. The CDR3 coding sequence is TGTGCCAGCACCCCCACCCCTGGGGCCAACGTCCTGACTTTC.

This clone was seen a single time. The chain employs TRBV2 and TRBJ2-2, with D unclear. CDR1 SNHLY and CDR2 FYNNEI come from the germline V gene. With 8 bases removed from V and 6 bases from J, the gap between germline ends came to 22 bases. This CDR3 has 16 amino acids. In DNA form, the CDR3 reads TGTGCCAGCGGGCCCCTAATGGTAGCCGTTGCCGGGGAGCTGTTTTTT. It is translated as CASGPLMVAVAGELFF.

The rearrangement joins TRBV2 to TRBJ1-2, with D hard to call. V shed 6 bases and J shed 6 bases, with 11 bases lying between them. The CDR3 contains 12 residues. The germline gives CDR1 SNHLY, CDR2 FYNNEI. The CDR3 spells CASRKQRDGYTF. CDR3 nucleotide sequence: TGTGCCAGCAGGAAACAGCGGGATGGCTACACCTTC. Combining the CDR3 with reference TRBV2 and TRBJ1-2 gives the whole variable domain EPEVTQTPSHQVTQMGQEVILRCVPISNHLYFYWYRQILGQKVEFLVSFYNNEISEKSEIFDDQFSVERPDGSNFTLKIRSTKLEDSAMYFCASRKQRDGYTFGSGTRLTVV.

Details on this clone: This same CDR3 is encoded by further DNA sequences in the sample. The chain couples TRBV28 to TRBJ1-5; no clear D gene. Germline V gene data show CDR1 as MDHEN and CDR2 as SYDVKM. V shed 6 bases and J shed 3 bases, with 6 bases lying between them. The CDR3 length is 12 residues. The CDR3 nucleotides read TGTGCCAGCAGCTTACTCAATCAGCCCCAGCATTTT. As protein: CASSLLNQPQHF.

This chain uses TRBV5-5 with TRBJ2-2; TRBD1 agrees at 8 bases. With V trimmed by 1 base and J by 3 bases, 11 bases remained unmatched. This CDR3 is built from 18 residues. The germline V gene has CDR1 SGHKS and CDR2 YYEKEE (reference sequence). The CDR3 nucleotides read TGTGCCAGCAGCTTGCCTTATTGGACAGGGCAGTACACCGGGGAGCTGTTTTTT. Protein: CASSLPYWTGQYTGELFF.

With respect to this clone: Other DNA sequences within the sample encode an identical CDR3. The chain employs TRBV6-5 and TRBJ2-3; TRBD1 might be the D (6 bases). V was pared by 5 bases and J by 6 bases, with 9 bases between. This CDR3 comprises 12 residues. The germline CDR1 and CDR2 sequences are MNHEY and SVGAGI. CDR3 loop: CASSLRGDTQYF. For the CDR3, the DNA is TGTGCCAGCAGTCTTAGGGGGGATACGCAGTATTTT.

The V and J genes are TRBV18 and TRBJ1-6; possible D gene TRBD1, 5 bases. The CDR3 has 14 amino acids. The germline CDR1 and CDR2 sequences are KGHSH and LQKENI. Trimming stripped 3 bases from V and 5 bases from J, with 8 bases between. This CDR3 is CASSPVGDNSPLHF. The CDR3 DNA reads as TGTGCCAGCTCACCGGTAGGGGATAATTCACCCCTCCACTTT. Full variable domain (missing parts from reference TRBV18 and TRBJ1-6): NAGVMQNPRHLVRRRGQEARLRCSPMKGHSHVYWYRQLPEEGLKFMVYLQKENIIDESGMPKERFSAEFPKEGPSILRIQQVVRGDSAAYFCASSPVGDNSPLHFGNGTRLTVT.

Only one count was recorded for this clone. The chain's CDR3 is CAWSVQNGGNQPQHF. CDR3 DNA: TGTGCCTGGAGTGTACAGAACGGAGGCAATCAGCCCCAGCATTTT. J is TRBJ1-5 and V is TRBV30; unclear D gene. The CDR3 extends over 15 amino acids. Per germline, CDR1 GTSNPN and CDR2 SVGIG (reference sequence). V lost 0 bases to trimming and J lost 2 bases, with 11 bases between them.

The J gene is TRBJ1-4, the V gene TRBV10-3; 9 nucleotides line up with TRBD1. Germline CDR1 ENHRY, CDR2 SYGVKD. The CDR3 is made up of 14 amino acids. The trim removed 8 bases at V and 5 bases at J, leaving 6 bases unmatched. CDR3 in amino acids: CAIRTGENNEKLFF. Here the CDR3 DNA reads TGTGCCATCCGGACAGGGGAAAACAATGAAAAACTGTTTTTT.

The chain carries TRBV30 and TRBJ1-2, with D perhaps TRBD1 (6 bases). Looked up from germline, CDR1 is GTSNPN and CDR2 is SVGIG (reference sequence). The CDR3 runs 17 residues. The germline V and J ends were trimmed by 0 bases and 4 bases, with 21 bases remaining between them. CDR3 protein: CAWSVGWQGSGFYGYTF. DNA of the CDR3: TGTGCCTGGAGTGTAGGGTGGCAGGGGTCAGGCTTCTATGGCTACACCTTC.

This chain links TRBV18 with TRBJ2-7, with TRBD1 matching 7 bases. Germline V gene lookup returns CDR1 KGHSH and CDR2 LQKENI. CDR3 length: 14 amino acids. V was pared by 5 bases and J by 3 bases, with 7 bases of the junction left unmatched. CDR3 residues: CASSSGQQIYEQYF. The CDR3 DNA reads TGTGCCAGCTCATCGGGACAGCAGATCTACGAGCAGTACTTC. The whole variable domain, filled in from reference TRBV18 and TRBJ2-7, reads NAGVMQNPRHLVRRRGQEARLRCSPMKGHSHVYWYRQLPEEGLKFMVYLQKENIIDESGMPKERFSAEFPKEGPSILRIQQVVRGDSAAYFCASSSGQQIYEQYFGPGTRLTVT.

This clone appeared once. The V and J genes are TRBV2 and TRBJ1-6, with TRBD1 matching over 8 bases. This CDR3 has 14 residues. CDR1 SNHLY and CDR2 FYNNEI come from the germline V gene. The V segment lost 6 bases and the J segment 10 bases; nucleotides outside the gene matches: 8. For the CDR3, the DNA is TGTGCCAGCAGACCTGACAGGGGCTTGTCACCCCTCCACTTT. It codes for CASRPDRGLSPLHF.

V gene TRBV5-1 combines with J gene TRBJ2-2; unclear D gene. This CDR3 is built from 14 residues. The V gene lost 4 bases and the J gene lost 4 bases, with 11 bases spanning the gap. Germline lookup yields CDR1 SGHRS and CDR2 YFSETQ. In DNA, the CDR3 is TGCGCCAGCAGCGCTAGGGTGGGCACCGGGGAGCTGTTTTTT. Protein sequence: CASSARVGTGELFF.

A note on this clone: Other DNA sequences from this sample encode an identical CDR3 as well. CDR3 amino acids: CASSPNYEQYF. CDR3 coding DNA: TGTGCCAGCAGCCCAAACTACGAGCAGTACTTC. This chain uses TRBV7-2 with TRBJ2-7; D call uncertain. The germline V gene has CDR1 SGHTA and CDR2 FQGNSA. Between the trimmed V and J ends, which lost 5 bases and 3 bases, there was a span of 5 bases. This CDR3 contains 11 residues. Drawing the rest from reference TRBV7-2 and TRBJ2-7, the complete variable domain is GAGVSQSPSNKVTEKGKDVELRCDPISGHTALYWYRQSLGQGLEFLIYFQGNSAPDKSGLPSDRFSAERTGGSVSTLTIQRTQQEDSAVYLCASSPNYEQYFGPGTRLTVT.

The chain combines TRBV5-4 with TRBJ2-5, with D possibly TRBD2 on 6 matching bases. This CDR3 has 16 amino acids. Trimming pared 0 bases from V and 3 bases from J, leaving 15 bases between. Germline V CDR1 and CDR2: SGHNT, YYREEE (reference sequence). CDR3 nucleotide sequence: TGTGCCAGCAGCTTGGCGGCAGGGACTCCAGAAGAGACCCAGTACTTC. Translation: CASSLAAGTPEETQYF.

CDR3 sequence (DNA): TGTGCCAGCAGCTCCCCTACCCTCAGGGCTGGAAACACCATATATTTT. Translated, it gives CASSSPTLRAGNTIYF. The genes are TRBV7-2 and TRBJ1-3; tentatively, D is TRBD1 (5 bases). With 4 bases removed from V and 2 bases from J, the gap between germline ends came to 15 bases. This CDR3 has 16 residues. CDR1 SGHTA and CDR2 FQGNSA come from the germline V gene.

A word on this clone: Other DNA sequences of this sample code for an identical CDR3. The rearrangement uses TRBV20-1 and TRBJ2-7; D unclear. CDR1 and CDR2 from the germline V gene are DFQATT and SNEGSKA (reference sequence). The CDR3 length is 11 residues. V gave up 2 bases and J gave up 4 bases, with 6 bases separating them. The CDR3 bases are TGCAGTGCTAGACAGGCTTACGAGCAGTACTTC. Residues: CSARQAYEQYF.

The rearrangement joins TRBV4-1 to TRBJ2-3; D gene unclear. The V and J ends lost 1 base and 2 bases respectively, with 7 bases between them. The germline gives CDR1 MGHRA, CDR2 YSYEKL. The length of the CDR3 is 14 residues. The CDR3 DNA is TGCGCCAGCAGCCAAGGCAGCTACACAGATACGCAGTATTTT. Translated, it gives CASSQGSYTDTQYF.

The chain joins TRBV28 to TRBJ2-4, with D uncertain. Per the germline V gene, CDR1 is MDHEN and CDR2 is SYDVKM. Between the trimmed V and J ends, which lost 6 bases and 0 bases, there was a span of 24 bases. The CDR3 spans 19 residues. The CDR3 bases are TGTGCCAGCAGCCAAGTAGGGCAGGACCGAAGCCTAGCCAAAAACATTCAGTACTTC. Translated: CASSQVGQDRSLAKNIQYF.

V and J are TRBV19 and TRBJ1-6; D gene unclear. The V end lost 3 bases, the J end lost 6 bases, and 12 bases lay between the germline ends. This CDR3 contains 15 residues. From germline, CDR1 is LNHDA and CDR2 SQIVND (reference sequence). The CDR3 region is CASSMAFIGNSPLHF. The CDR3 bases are TGTGCCAGTAGTATGGCCTTCATCGGTAATTCACCCCTCCACTTT.

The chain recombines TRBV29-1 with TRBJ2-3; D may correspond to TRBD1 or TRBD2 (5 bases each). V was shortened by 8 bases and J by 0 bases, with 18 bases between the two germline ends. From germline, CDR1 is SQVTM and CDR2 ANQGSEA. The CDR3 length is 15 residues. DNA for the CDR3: TGCAGCCTTTGGGACGGCTCAACTAGCACAGATACGCAGTATTTT. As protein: CSLWDGSTSTDTQYF.

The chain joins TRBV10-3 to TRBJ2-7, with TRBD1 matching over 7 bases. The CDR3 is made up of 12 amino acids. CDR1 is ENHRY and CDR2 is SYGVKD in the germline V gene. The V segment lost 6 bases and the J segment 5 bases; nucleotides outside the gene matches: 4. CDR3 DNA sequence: TGTGCCATCAGGGAGACAGGGAACGAGCAGTACTTC. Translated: CAIRETGNEQYF.

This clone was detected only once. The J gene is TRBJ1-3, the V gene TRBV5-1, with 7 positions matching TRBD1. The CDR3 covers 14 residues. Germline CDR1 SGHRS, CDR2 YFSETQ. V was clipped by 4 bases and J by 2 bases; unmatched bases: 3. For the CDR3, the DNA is TGCGCCAGCAGCGACGACAGGGCTGGAAACACCATATATTTT. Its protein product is CASSDDRAGNTIYF.

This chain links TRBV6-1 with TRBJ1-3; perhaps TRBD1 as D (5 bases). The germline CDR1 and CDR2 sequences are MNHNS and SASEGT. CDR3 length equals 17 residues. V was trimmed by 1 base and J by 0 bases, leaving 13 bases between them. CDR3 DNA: TGTGCCAGCAGTGAAGAGGGGCGGGGCGCCTCTGGAAACACCATATATTTT. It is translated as CASSEEGRGASGNTIYF.

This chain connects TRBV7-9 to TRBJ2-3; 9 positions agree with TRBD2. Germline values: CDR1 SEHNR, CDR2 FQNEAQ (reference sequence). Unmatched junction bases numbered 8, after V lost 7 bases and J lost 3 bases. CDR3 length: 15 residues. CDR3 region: CASIPKTSGTDTQYF. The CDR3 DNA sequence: TGTGCCAGCATCCCCAAGACTAGCGGAACAGATACGCAGTATTTT.

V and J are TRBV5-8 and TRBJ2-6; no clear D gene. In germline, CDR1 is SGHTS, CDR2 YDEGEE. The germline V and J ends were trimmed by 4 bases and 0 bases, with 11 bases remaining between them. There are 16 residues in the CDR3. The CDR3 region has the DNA TGTGCCAGCAGCCCCCGAGCTTACTCTGGGGCCAACGTCCTGACTTTC. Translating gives CASSPRAYSGANVLTF.

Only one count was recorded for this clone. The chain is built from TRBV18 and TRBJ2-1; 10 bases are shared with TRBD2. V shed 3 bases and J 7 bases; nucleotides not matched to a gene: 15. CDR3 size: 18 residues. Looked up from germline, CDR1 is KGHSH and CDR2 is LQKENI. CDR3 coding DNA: TGTGCCAGCTCACCTGAAGCGGGAGGGCCAGCTGGATGGAATGAGCAGTTCTTC. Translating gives CASSPEAGGPAGWNEQFF.

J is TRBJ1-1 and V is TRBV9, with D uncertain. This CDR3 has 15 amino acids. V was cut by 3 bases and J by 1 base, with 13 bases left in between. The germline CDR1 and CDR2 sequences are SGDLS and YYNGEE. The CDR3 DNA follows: TGTGCCAGCAGCGAAGTCTCCGGAGCGAACACTGAAGCTTTCTTT. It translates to CASSEVSGANTEAFF. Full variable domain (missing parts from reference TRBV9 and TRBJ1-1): DSGVTQTPKHLITATGQRVTLRCSPRSGDLSVYWYQQSLDQGLQFLIQYYNGEERAKGNILERFSAQQFPDLHSELNLSSLELGDSALYFCASSEVSGANTEAFFGQGTRLTVV.

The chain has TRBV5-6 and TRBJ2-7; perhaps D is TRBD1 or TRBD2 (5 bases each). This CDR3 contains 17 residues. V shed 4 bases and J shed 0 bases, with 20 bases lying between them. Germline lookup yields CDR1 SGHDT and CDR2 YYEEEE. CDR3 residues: CASSKSGWDRSSYEQYF. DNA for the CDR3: TGTGCCAGCAGCAAGTCAGGCTGGGACCGGTCCTCCTACGAGCAGTACTTC.